This T cell receptor beta chain emerged from a study of cytomegalovirus exposure and HLA in healthy donors. On this clone itself: Its antigen is as yet unknown.

PCR primers comprised 60 Vbeta and 13 Jbeta primers. Methods used by the authors: Per a later analysis, the number of unique TCR beta chains was about 78 million, of which 9 million to 14 million were shared. The repertoire was sequenced with immunoSEQ multiplex PCR; TCRdb's copy has only in-frame clones and lacks some. V, J and clone size are those of that table, while D and trimming were read from the DNA. The sample holds about 49,000 clones. Overall study results and limits: Productive status was seen about 87% or about 30% of the time for most TCR beta V segments in an earlier analysis.

This TCR was sampled from a man aged 18 to 35 in good health and CMV-seropositive. Sequenced sample: PBMCs.

CDR3 protein: CANRDRGRPAETQYF. CDR3 nucleotide sequence: TGTGCCAACCGGGACAGGGGGCGCCCAGCGGAGACCCAGTACTTC. The chain couples TRBV2 to TRBJ2-5, with TRBD1 identical over 12 bases. The CDR3 runs 15 residues. Trimming cost V 10 bases and J 5 bases; bases outside gene matches: 11. CDR1 and CDR2 from the germline V gene are SNHLY and FYNNEI.